Below are 12 T cell receptor beta chains sequenced from a single sample in a study of early stage breast cancer tumors. Data came from immunoSEQ multiplex PCR; TCRdb stores just in-frame clones and leaves some out. In the table there are about 28,000 clones, about 59% of which are singletons. Sequenced material: breast tumor tissue. These receptors originate from a person aged 45 to 59 with breast cancer.

This clone was seen a single time. The gene calls are TRBV5-5 and TRBJ1-5; TRBD1 aligns across 7 bases. Germline V gene lookup returns CDR1 SGHKS and CDR2 YYEKEE (reference sequence). The CDR3 has 15 residues. The V gene end was trimmed by 0 bases and the J gene end by 4 bases; junction bases not matched to a gene: 4. CDR3 loop: CASSLGTGGNQPQHF. The CDR3 DNA is TGTGCCAGCAGCTTGGGGACAGGAGGGAATCAGCCCCAGCATTTT.

In this sample, this clone turned up once. The chain is built from TRBV7-3 and TRBJ2-5, with 7 bases identical to TRBD1. The CDR3 contains 17 residues. CDR1 is SGHTA and CDR2 is FQGTGA in the germline V gene. The junction had 11 bases not matched to a gene; V was cut back by 1 base and J by 3 bases. The CDR3 bases are TGTGCCAGCAGCTTAAGGGGGAAGGGGGCGGGTGAAGAGACCCAGTACTTC. Translated, it gives CASSLRGKGAGEETQYF.

The J gene is TRBJ1-3, the V gene TRBV7-9; TRBD1 is a possible D gene (6 bases). This CDR3 has 14 amino acids. Germline values: CDR1 SEHNR, CDR2 FQNEAQ (reference sequence). V shed 2 bases and J shed 3 bases, with 8 bases lying between them. The CDR3 DNA sequence: TGTGCCAGCAGCTTAAACAGGGTTGGAAACACCATATATTTT. Amino acid sequence: CASSLNRVGNTIYF.

This clone came up once. V gene TRBV7-2 combines with J gene TRBJ2-3; 8 positions agree with TRBD2. After removal of 1 base from V and 2 bases from J, the junction contained 2 bases not matched to a gene. Germline V gene data show CDR1 as SGHTA and CDR2 as FQGNSA. CDR3 size: 15 residues. CDR3 DNA: TGTGCCAGCAGCTTAGTAGCGGGATACACAGATACGCAGTATTTT. Amino acid sequence: CASSLVAGYTDTQYF.

Written as DNA, the CDR3 is TGTGCCAGCACGTCACTAGGGAGGACTGGCTACGAGCAGTACTTC. This sequence encodes CASTSLGRTGYEQYF. The rearrangement links TRBV2 to TRBJ2-7; TRBD2 might be the D (6 bases). The germline CDR1 and CDR2 sequences are SNHLY and FYNNEI. CDR3 length equals 15 residues. Trimming shortened V by 7 bases and J by 3 bases, and 19 bases separated the two germline ends.

The genes are TRBV10-3 and TRBJ2-7, with D possibly being TRBD1 (5 bases). V lost 3 bases, J lost 7 bases, and 16 bases lay in between. From germline, CDR1 is ENHRY and CDR2 SYGVKD. CDR3 length: 14 amino acids. The CDR3 reads CAISEKRPAGEQYF. The CDR3 DNA sequence: TGTGCCATCAGTGAAAAGCGCCCTGCAGGGGAGCAGTACTTC.

This rearrangement joins TRBV7-3 to TRBJ1-2; possible D gene TRBD1, 5 bases. The CDR3 totals 13 residues. CDR1 SGHTA and CDR2 FQGTGA come from the germline V gene. The germline V and J ends were trimmed by 5 bases and 5 bases, with 12 bases remaining between them. The CDR3 DNA is TGTGCCAGCAGCCGTGGGACCGTATATGGCTACACCTTC. Its translation: CASSRGTVYGYTF.

The rearrangement joins TRBV7-9 to TRBJ2-7; no firm D call. Germline V gene data show CDR1 as SEHNR and CDR2 as FQNEAQ (reference sequence). Trimming shortened V by 3 bases and J by 3 bases, and 9 bases separated the two germline ends. The CDR3 has 13 residues. The CDR3 DNA reads as TGTGCCAGCAGCTTGACTCCCTACTACGAGCAGTACTTC. This translates into CASSLTPYYEQYF.

The DNA of the CDR3 is TGTGCCACCAGCAGAGAATCGAACTATGGCTACACCTTC. The encoded protein is CATSRESNYGYTF. The chain couples TRBV15 to TRBJ1-2; D is unresolved. This CDR3 spans 13 amino acids. CDR1 LNHNV and CDR2 YYDKDF come from the germline V gene (reference sequence). V shed 0 bases and J shed 2 bases, with 4 bases lying between them.

This clone was counted once. The rearrangement links TRBV9 to TRBJ1-3; D remains ambiguous. The length of the CDR3 is 14 residues. Germline V gene lookup returns CDR1 SGDLS and CDR2 YYNGEE. The germline V and J ends were trimmed by 0 bases and 4 bases, with 8 bases remaining between them. The CDR3 loop is CASSVEGRGNTIYF. For the CDR3, the DNA is TGTGCCAGCAGCGTAGAGGGCAGGGGAAACACCATATATTTT.

This sequence joins TRBV6-1 and TRBJ1-2, with D unclear. This CDR3 spans 11 amino acids. CDR1 and CDR2 from the germline V gene are MNHNS and SASEGT. The V and J ends lost 6 bases and 12 bases respectively, with 14 bases between them. CDR3 region: CASSRTVDNTF. The CDR3, as DNA: TGTGCCAGCAGCCGGACGGTTGATAACACCTTC.

The V and J genes are TRBV19 and TRBJ1-2; 8 bases line up with TRBD1. The CDR3 contains 15 residues. The J segment lost 8 bases and the V segment lost 2 bases, leaving 10 bases of the junction unmatched. Germline loops: CDR1 LNHDA, CDR2 SQIVND (reference sequence). In nucleotides, the CDR3 is TGTGCCAGTAGTATACAGGAGCGCAGGGGGCACGGCTACACCTTC. Translated, it gives CASSIQERRGHGYTF.